This T cell receptor beta chain came from a study of T cells in Graves' hyperthyroidism and ophthalmopathy. Researchers took RNA transcripts and amplified the TCR beta CDR3 regions from them. A set of HTBI primers served as the primers for a first-round RT-PCR of the TCR CDR3. TCRdb redid the calling of the multiplex PCR reads with MiXCR, one entry per CDR3 protein. The sample has 610,000 or so distinct CDR3 sequences; roughly 46% are singletons. The receptor was isolated from a woman between 18 and 30 years old with Graves' hyperthyroidism. The sample comprised peripheral blood or thyroid tissue (not recorded which).

The CDR3 loop reads CASTAGLAANEQFF. As DNA, the CDR3 is TGTGCCAGCACCGCTGGACTAGCAGCAAATGAGCAGTTCTTC. The chain links TRBV12-3 or TRBV12-4 to TRBJ2-7; 8 bases are shared with TRBD2. The J call is in doubt because the DNA end fits TRBJ2-1 better. The CDR3 runs to 14 residues.